This T cell receptor beta chain was recorded in a study of blood T cell repertoires in COVID-19. About the research overall: The United States, Italy and Spain supplied acute and convalescent COVID-19 samples.

The CDR3 extends over 13 amino acids. In germline, CDR1 is SGHDT, CDR2 YYEEEE. The V gene lost 4 bases and the J gene lost 12 bases, with 18 bases spanning the gap. Methods used by the authors: Amplification of reference gene primers provided the estimated nucleated cell counts. The table came from immunoSEQ multiplex PCR; TCRdb's copy has only in-frame clones and leaves some out. From that table come the V and J calls and clone size; the DNA was used to work out D and trimming. The table shows 52,000 or so clones, with approximately 85% occurring only once. This receptor was identified in a human donor in a cohort sampled during active COVID-19. The sample was peripheral blood. This chain connects TRBV5-6 to TRBJ2-3, with D tentatively TRBD2 (6 bases). The CDR3 DNA sequence: TGTGCCAGCAGCCTACCCTCCCGGGACTTTCAGTATTTT. Translation gives CASSLPSRDFQYF. The full variable domain, in which reference TRBV5-6 and TRBJ2-3 provide the parts outside the CDR3, is DAGVTQSPTHLIKTRGQQVTLRCSPKSGHDTVSWYQQALGQGPQFIFQYYEEEERQRGNFPDRFSGHQFPNYSSELNVNALLLGDSALYLCASSLPSRDFQYFGPGTRLTVL.